This TCR beta chain was captured in a study of T cell changes during pregnancy in multiple sclerosis. Produced via immunoSEQ multiplex PCR; TCRdb's table is partial and in-frame only. In the table there are roughly 75,000 clones, 85% to 95% of which are singletons. Germline V gene sequence: CDR1 SGHRS, CDR2 YFSETQ. V gave up 0 bases and J gave up 12 bases, with 16 bases separating them. The length of the CDR3 is 13 residues. The source of this sequence is a female donor in good health, enrolled as a control in a pregnancy study. The chain carries TRBV5-1 and TRBJ2-7, with D possibly TRBD1 on 6 matching bases. The material was peripheral blood, obtained after pregnancy. CDR3 in DNA: TGCGCCAGCAGCTTGGGCCCTGACAGGCCCTGGTACTTC. It translates to CASSLGPDRPWYF.